These T cell receptor beta chains were read from a single sample in a study of CD8 T cells in ankylosing spondylitis. TCRdb called the 5' RACE reads again in MiXCR, with one record for every CDR3 protein. The sample carries about 270,000 distinct CDR3 sequences, roughly 32% recorded once. Sequencing input: blood, either unsorted or a sorted T cell fraction (not recorded which). These receptors all stem from a male donor with ankylosing spondylitis or in good health (not recorded which). Both conserved end residues are part of each CDR3. Fields, in order: clone size, J gene, D gene, CDR3 length, V gene, CDR3 protein, CDR3 DNA. A D gene is named only where the DNA matches it firmly. Size is omitted from some rows. Given values are once, few, many or a class for expanded clones.

- | TRBJ2-1 | TRBD1 | 15 | TRBV5-6 | CASSSGTGPHNEQFF | TGTGCCAGCAGCTCCGGGACAGGGCCTCACAATGAGCAGTTCTTC
- | TRBJ2-6 | TRBD1 | 20 | TRBV10-3 | CAISSAPGQGAYSGANVLTF | TGTGCCATCAGTTCTGCCCCGGGACAGGGGGCGTACTCTGGGGCCAACGTCCTGACTTTC
- | TRBJ2-2 | - | 15 | TRBV18 | CASSPFGSNTGELFF | TGTGCCAGCTCACCATTCGGCAGCAACACCGGGGAGCTGTTTTTT
few | TRBJ2-5 | - | 13 | TRBV12-3/TRBV12-4 | CASSLSGTETQYF | TGTGCCAGCAGTTTGTCAGGCACAGAGACCCAGTACTTC
- | TRBJ1-2 | - | 13 | TRBV28 | CASSLAANYGYTF | TGTGCCAGCAGTTTAGCAGCTAACTATGGCTACACCTTC
few | TRBJ1-4 | TRBD1 | 13 | TRBV29-1 | CSGRTGGHEKLFF | TGCAGCGGGAGAACAGGGGGGCATGAAAAACTGTTTTTT
few | TRBJ1-1 | TRBD1 | 15 | TRBV6-1 | CASSAGGWVNTEAFF | TGTGCCAGCAGTGCAGGGGGCTGGGTGAACACTGAAGCTTTCTTT
- | TRBJ1-2 | - | 13 | TRBV5-1 | CASSLGSNYGYTF | TGCGCCAGCAGTCTGGGATCTAACTATGGCTACACCTTC
- | TRBJ2-1 | - | 17 | TRBV6-5 | CASSYAVGGRPYNEQFF | TGTGCCAGCAGTTACGCGGTGGGCGGGCGCCCCTACAATGAGCAGTTCTTC
- | TRBJ2-1 | - | 15 | TRBV7-6 | CASSLAFASYNEQFF | TGTGCCAGCAGCTTAGCGTTCGCGTCCTACAATGAGCAGTTCTTC
- | TRBJ2-7 | TRBD2 | 17 | TRBV20-1 | CSARKAGLAGGGLEQYF | TGCAGTGCTAGAAAGGCCGGACTAGCGGGGGGAGGTCTCGAGCAGTACTTC
- | TRBJ2-7 | TRBD1 | 13 | TRBV10-1 | CASSMGQSYEQYF | TGCGCCAGCAGTATGGGACAGAGCTACGAGCAGTACTTC
many | TRBJ2-7 | - | 12 | TRBV7-2 | CASSPNTIEQYF | TGTGCCAGCAGCCCCAACACCATCGAGCAGTACTTC
- | TRBJ2-1 | - | 14 | TRBV7-6 | CASSQPGHYNEQFF | TGTGCCAGCAGTCAGCCCGGACACTACAATGAGCAGTTCTTC
- | TRBJ2-7 | - | 15 | TRBV6-5 | CASSYSPKGPYEQYF | TGTGCCAGCAGTTACTCTCCTAAAGGGCCCTACGAGCAGTACTTC
few | TRBJ2-3 | - | 14 | TRBV7-7 | CASSLVASSDTQYF | TGTGCTAGCAGCTTAGTGGCTAGTTCCGATACGCAGTATTTT
- | TRBJ2-7 | - | 16 | TRBV7-2 | CASSPLTQRSSYEQYF | TGTGCCAGCAGCCCACTAACGCAGCGAAGCTCCTACGAGCAGTACTTC
- | TRBJ2-3 | TRBD2 | 19 | TRBV4-2 | CASSQDLMRTSGGTDTQYF | TGTGCCAGCAGCCAAGACTTAATGAGGACTAGCGGGGGCACAGATACGCAGTATTTT
- | TRBJ2-7 | - | 13 | TRBV2 | CASGAGFAYEQYF | TGTGCCTCAGGGGCAGGGTTCGCCTACGAGCAGTACTTC
many | TRBJ2-5 | - | 13 | TRBV18 | CASSPTGMETQYF | TGTGCCAGCTCACCAACGGGGATGGAGACCCAGTACTTC
- | TRBJ2-7 | TRBD2 | 14 | TRBV7-9 | CASSLSGTSGGQYF | TGTGCCAGCAGCTTATCCGGGACTAGCGGGGGGCAGTACTTC
few | TRBJ2-5 | - | 14 | TRBV4-1 | CASSPGGGSETQYF | TGCGCCAGCAGCCCAGGAGGGGGGTCGGAGACCCAGTACTTC
- | TRBJ2-7 | TRBD1 | 14 | TRBV29-1 | CSVEIEDRGYEQYF | TGCAGCGTTGAGATAGAGGACAGGGGCTACGAGCAGTACTTC
- | TRBJ2-7 | - | 16 | TRBV7-3 | CASSLFGTMFSYEQYF | TGTGCCAGCAGCTTATTCGGAACTATGTTCTCCTACGAGCAGTACTTC
once | TRBJ1-1 | TRBD1 | 15 | TRBV28 | CASSSAGQRVVEAFF | TGTGCCAGCAGTTCCGCGGGACAGCGGGTTGTTGAAGCTTTCTTT
- | TRBJ2-5 | - | 14 | TRBV20-1 | CSAWGPGNQETQYF | TGCAGTGCTTGGGGGCCGGGTAACCAAGAGACCCAGTACTTC
few | TRBJ2-7 | - | 13 | TRBV18 | CASSPGQNYEQYF | TGTGCCAGCTCACCTGGCCAGAACTACGAGCAGTACTTC
- | TRBJ2-7 | TRBD1 | 13 | TRBV29-1 | CSVEAPDRVEQYF | TGCAGCGTTGAAGCCCCGGACAGGGTCGAGCAGTACTTC
few | TRBJ2-2 | TRBD2 | 13 | TRBV20-1 | CSARPTSNGELFF | TGCAGTGCTAGACCGACTAGCAATGGGGAGCTGTTTTTT
- | TRBJ2-7 | - | 15 | TRBV7-8 | CASSLGVWRGHEQYF | TGTGCCAGCAGCTTAGGAGTTTGGAGGGGGCACGAGCAGTACTTC
few | TRBJ2-3 | - | 13 | TRBV7-2 | CASSLGLTDTQYF | TGTGCCAGCAGCTTGGGACTTACAGATACGCAGTATTTT
- | TRBJ1-2 | TRBD1 | 12 | TRBV6-5 | CASFRGSYGYTF | TGTGCCTCGTTCAGGGGGTCCTATGGCTACACCTTC
few | TRBJ2-5 | - | 13 | TRBV7-7 | CASSLAPKETQYF | TGTGCCAGCAGCTTAGCCCCAAAAGAGACCCAGTACTTC
few | TRBJ2-2 | - | 16 | TRBV20-1 | CSARRGGLTWTGELFF | TGCAGTGCTAGACGTGGGGGCCTTACGTGGACCGGGGAGCTGTTTTTT